These T cell receptor beta chains were read from a single sample in a study of T cell responses to AZD1222 COVID-19 vaccine. This table comes from immunoSEQ multiplex PCR, and its TCRdb copy is limited to in-frame clones, with some not included. The table lists roughly 150,000 clones, 90% to 95% of them singletons, with 6% to 7.5% in the top ten. The material was peripheral blood, obtained 28 days after the second AZD1222 dose. These receptors all come from an adult who received the AZD1222 COVID-19 vaccine. CDR3s include the opening cysteine and the closing phenylalanine or tryptophan. D genes are given only for firm matches. Clone size is stated in some rows and not others, as once, few, many or a class when expanded.

cdr3_nt | cdr3_aa | clone_size | v_call | d_call | j_call
TGTGCCAGCGGGGGGCGTGGGGAAGCTTTCTTT | CASGGRGEAFF | . | TRBV19 | . | TRBJ1-1
TGTGCCAGCAGCCCCCCATGGGCGGGTTTAGTGACTGAAGCTTTCTTT | CASSPPWAGLVTEAFF | . | TRBV7-9 | . | TRBJ1-1
TGTGCCAGCAGCTTAGGCACCTCTCTGACTGAAAAACTGTTTTTT | CASSLGTSLTEKLFF | . | TRBV5-5 | . | TRBJ1-4
TGTGCCTGGAGCGGGGGGGGCTCCTACAATGAGCAGTTCTTC | CAWSGGGSYNEQFF | once | TRBV30 | TRBD2 | TRBJ2-1
TGTGCCAGCAGCGGGGGGTTTCTGGAAAAACTGTTTTTT | CASSGGFLEKLFF | . | TRBV7-9 | . | TRBJ1-4
TGTGCCAGCAGCTTAGGGGAAACATTGGGGAACACTGAAGCTTTCTTT | CASSLGETLGNTEAFF | . | TRBV7-2 | . | TRBJ1-1
TGTGCCAGCAGTCTCACAGGGTACGGCATACGCTCCTACGAGCAGTACTTC | CASSLTGYGIRSYEQYF | . | TRBV6-2/TRBV6-3 | . | TRBJ2-7
TGTGCCAGTTCTCGGCAGGTCTATGGCTACACCTTC | CASSRQVYGYTF | once | TRBV19 | . | TRBJ1-2
TGTGCCAGCAGCTTAAAGGACACCTTCTCCTACAATGAGCAGTTCTTC | CASSLKDTFSYNEQFF | . | TRBV7-8 | . | TRBJ2-1
TGCGCCAGCAGCTTCATCCGACGGACTAGCGGGGGGGCCAGGGGCTCGTACCAAGAGACCCAGTACTTC | CASSFIRRTSGGARGSYQETQYF | once | TRBV5-1 | TRBD2 | TRBJ2-5
TGTGCCAGCAGCCAAGCTCAGGGGGGGCTCAATCAGCCCCAGCATTTT | CASSQAQGGLNQPQHF | . | TRBV4-2 | TRBD1 | TRBJ1-5
TGTGCCAGCAGCGGGGTCGGAAACACCATATATTTT | CASSGVGNTIYF | . | TRBV6-5 | . | TRBJ1-3
TGCGCCAGCAGCTTGACGAGTAGCAGAGCAACTAATGAAAAACTGTTTTTT | CASSLTSSRATNEKLFF | . | TRBV5-1 | . | TRBJ1-4
TGTGCCAGCAGCCTTCAGGGGCTCGGTGAAAAACTGTTTTTT | CASSLQGLGEKLFF | . | TRBV2 | . | TRBJ1-4
TGTGCCAGCAGCTTTTCGAGGGACAGTGTTTGTCCTGTGCCCCAGCATTTT | CASSFSRDSVCPVPQHF | . | TRBV12-1 | . | TRBJ1-5
TGTGCCAGCAGCCCCAGGGAGGTTCGTGAAAAACTGTTTTTT | CASSPREVREKLFF | . | TRBV6-6 | . | TRBJ1-4
TGTGCCAGTGGGAGTTGGTACGAGCAGTACTTC | CASGSWYEQYF | . | TRBV7-6 | . | TRBJ2-7
TGTGCCAGTAGTAATAGCGGGGGGGCTGAGGATGAGCAGTTCTTC | CASSNSGGAEDEQFF | . | TRBV19 | TRBD2 | TRBJ2-1
TGTGCCAGCAGCCTCGGGGGGGCCGGGGAGCTGTTTTTT | CASSLGGAGELFF | . | TRBV7-6 | TRBD2 | TRBJ2-2
TGCAGCGCCACCAAGGGGGATGGTGAAAAACTGTTTTTT | CSATKGDGEKLFF | once | TRBV29-1 | . | TRBJ1-4
TGTGCCAGCAGTTTAATTAAAGGTGGAGTCTACTATGGCTACACCTTC | CASSLIKGGVYYGYTF | . | TRBV27 | . | TRBJ1-2
TGTGCCAGCAGGAAAGGGTCATATCGTGGGCCCCAGCATTTT | CASRKGSYRGPQHF | . | TRBV6-5 | . | TRBJ1-5
TGTGCCACTACGGGACTAACCCCTACCGGGGAGCTGTTTTTT | CATTGLTPTGELFF | . | TRBV6-5 | TRBD2 | TRBJ2-2
TGCGCCAGCAGCCAAGATATCGGACAGTATAATTCACCCCTCCACTTT | CASSQDIGQYNSPLHF | . | TRBV4-1 | . | TRBJ1-6
TGTGCCAGCAGCTTAGCGTGGTCGGGAGCCGGAGATACGCAGTATTTT | CASSLAWSGAGDTQYF | . | TRBV7-2 | . | TRBJ2-3
TGTGCCAGCAGCTTAGTCCGAGGACAGGGGGATGAAAAACTGTTTTTT | CASSLVRGQGDEKLFF | . | TRBV7-8 | TRBD1 | TRBJ1-4
TGTGCCAGCAGCCCCGGGGGGGTGGCTGAAAAACTGTTTTTT | CASSPGGVAEKLFF | . | TRBV5-5 | . | TRBJ1-4
TGTGCCAGCAGCCAAGGGGGAGGAAACACCATATATTTT | CASSQGGGNTIYF | . | TRBV4-2 | . | TRBJ1-3
TGTGCCAGCAGCTATGACAGGCCCCTAGTCGGGGCCAACGTCCTGACTTTC | CASSYDRPLVGANVLTF | . | TRBV7-3 | . | TRBJ2-6
TGTGCCAGCAGCTTAGAGGTGAACACTGAAGCTTTCTTT | CASSLEVNTEAFF | . | TRBV11-3 | . | TRBJ1-1
TGTGCCAGCTCTCGGCATTCCGGGACGTTAGATAAGGCTTTCTTT | CASSRHSGTLDKAFF | . | TRBV2 | . | TRBJ1-1
TGTGCCAGCACCCTTTCCTCAGCCGACAGGGACCTTTACTTC | CASTLSSADRDLYF | . | TRBV27 | TRBD1 | TRBJ2-7
TGTGCCAGTAGTATATACTGGGACAGGGGTCGAAGGGATGGATCACCCCTCCACTTT | CASSIYWDRGRRDGSPLHF | . | TRBV19 | TRBD1 | TRBJ1-6
TGTGCCTGGAGTTCAGAGAGGGGATTGACTGAAGCTTTCTTT | CAWSSERGLTEAFF | . | TRBV30 | . | TRBJ1-1
TGCGCCAGCAGCTTCGGGTTTGGACAGGAGACCTACGAGCAGTACTTC | CASSFGFGQETYEQYF | . | TRBV5-1 | TRBD1 | TRBJ2-7
TGTGCCAGCAGGTCCGGGACATTGCACTACAATGAGCAGTTCTTC | CASRSGTLHYNEQFF | . | TRBV6-5 | . | TRBJ2-1
TGTGCCAGCGCTACTATTGCCAGGGGGAAAGAGACCCAGTACTTC | CASATIARGKETQYF | . | TRBV6-5 | TRBD1 | TRBJ2-5
TGTGCCTGGACCCCGACGCCGTTCACTGAAGCTTTCTTT | CAWTPTPFTEAFF | . | TRBV30 | . | TRBJ1-1
TGCGCCAGCAGCCAAGACCAGGGGTACGAGCAGTACTTC | CASSQDQGYEQYF | . | TRBV4-1 | . | TRBJ2-7